This TCR beta chain was observed in a study of blood T cell repertoires in COVID-19. Across the whole study: Acute and convalescent COVID-19 samples came from the United States, Italy and Spain. Nucleic acid was either cDNA or gDNA, and it came from T cells, B-cell-depleted T cells, or PBMCs.

The CDR3 length is 14 residues. J lost 6 bases, V lost 1 base, and 5 bases had no gene match. Germline assignment: CDR1 GTSNPN and CDR2 SVGIG (reference sequence). Original methodology: Amplification with reference gene primers provided the estimates of nucleated cell counts. The table came from immunoSEQ multiplex PCR; TCRdb's copy has only in-frame clones and leaves some out. That table supplies the V and J calls and clone size; D and trimming were determined from the DNA. Of just over 200,000 clones in the sample, 70% to 90% were seen once. The TCR comes from a man older than 75 with acute or convalescent COVID-19. The chain has TRBV30 and TRBJ1-5; 8 positions match TRBD1. The material sequenced was peripheral blood. CDR3 in DNA: TGTGCCTGGAGTGCCGGACAGGGAGGTCAGCCCCAGCATTTT. Translated: CAWSAGQGGQPQHF.